The rows below give T cell receptor beta chains drawn from one sample of a study of Ad26.COV2.S vaccination and SARS-CoV-2 variants. TCRdb's table, derived via immunoSEQ multiplex PCR, lists solely in-frame clones and lacks some. This table holds more than 300,000 clones, about 89% found once. The sample was peripheral blood, taken in a trial of Ad26.COV2.S vaccine versus placebo. The receptors were gathered from a person between 18 and 65 years old who received the Ad26.COV2.S COVID-19 vaccine or a placebo. CDR3s include the opening cysteine and the closing phenylalanine or tryptophan. D genes are given only for firm matches. For some rows the clone size is stated as once, few or many, or as a class when expanded; others skip it.

CDR3 | DNA | V | size | D | J
CASSSPNSPLHF | TGTGCCAGCAGCTCCCCTAATTCACCCCTCCACTTT | TRBV5-6 | - | - | TRBJ1-6
CASSQGSSYNSPLHF | TGCGCCAGCAGCCAGGGGAGCTCCTATAATTCACCCCTCCACTTT | TRBV5-1 | - | - | TRBJ1-6
CASSEVWGNNYGYTF | TGTGCCAGCAGTGAAGTGTGGGGGAATAACTATGGCTACACCTTC | TRBV6-1 | - | - | TRBJ1-2
CASSSLRTAGGYEQYF | TGTGCCAGCAGCTCCCTGCGGACAGCTGGGGGGTACGAGCAGTACTTC | TRBV5-6 | - | - | TRBJ2-7
CASSQDGRVSGYTF | TGCGCCAGCAGCCAAGATGGGAGGGTTAGTGGCTACACCTTC | TRBV4-3 | few | - | TRBJ1-2
CAGARSPKVEQYF | TGTGCCGGCGCTAGGAGTCCGAAGGTCGAGCAGTACTTC | TRBV6-5 | - | - | TRBJ2-7
CASSQVVVAGGFEQYF | TGCGCCAGCAGCCAAGTAGTAGTAGCGGGAGGCTTCGAGCAGTACTTC | TRBV4-1 | - | TRBD2 | TRBJ2-7
CASVREDSKAFF | TGTGCCAGCGTCAGAGAGGACAGTAAAGCTTTCTTT | TRBV6-5 | - | - | TRBJ1-1
CASSLESVPNSPLHF | TGCGCCAGCAGCTTGGAGTCAGTACCCAATTCACCCCTCCACTTT | TRBV5-1 | - | - | TRBJ1-6
CASSLSGAAEAFF | TGTGCCAGCAGCTTGTCGGGAGCGGCTGAAGCTTTCTTT | TRBV11-3 | - | - | TRBJ1-1
CASSYTDNQPQHF | TGTGCCAGCAGTTACACAGATAATCAGCCCCAGCATTTT | TRBV12-3/TRBV12-4 | - | - | TRBJ1-5
CASYNSNQPQHF | TGTGCCAGCTATAATAGCAATCAGCCCCAGCATTTT | TRBV6-5 | - | - | TRBJ1-5
CASSATTGLGAWAFF | TGCGCCAGCAGCGCGACGACAGGGCTCGGGGCTTGGGCTTTCTTT | TRBV5-1 | once | TRBD1 | TRBJ1-1
CASSLVGLSGYTF | TGCGCCAGCAGCTTGGTAGGGTTGTCTGGCTACACCTTC | TRBV5-1 | - | - | TRBJ1-2
CASSRGQGERETQYF | TGTGCCAGCAGTCGTGGACAGGGGGAACGAGAGACCCAGTACTTC | TRBV7-8 | - | TRBD1 | TRBJ2-5
CASSLMTGHEQFF | TGTGCCAGCAGCTTAATGACAGGGCATGAGCAGTTCTTC | TRBV7-9 | - | TRBD1 | TRBJ2-1
CASSPYLLAGGLETQYF | TGTGCCAGCAGCCCCTATCTGCTAGCGGGGGGCCTGGAGACCCAGTACTTC | TRBV7-8 | - | TRBD2 | TRBJ2-5
CASSLDRGLSVVNRDTEAFF | TGTGCCAGCAGCTTGGACAGGGGGCTTTCAGTGGTTAACCGGGACACTGAAGCTTTCTTT | TRBV5-8 | - | TRBD1 | TRBJ1-1
CASSLLGTRVYNEQFF | TGTGCCAGCAGCTTACTCGGGACGCGGGTCTACAATGAGCAGTTCTTC | TRBV7-9 | - | - | TRBJ2-1
CASSVAPGRNEKLFF | TGTGCCAGCAGCGTAGCTCCCGGCAGAAATGAAAAACTGTTTTTT | TRBV9 | - | - | TRBJ1-4
CASSLDGGGSSPLHF | TGTGCCAGCAGTTTAGACGGCGGGGGTAGTTCACCCCTCCACTTT | TRBV28 | - | - | TRBJ1-6
CASSLGQGLWETQYF | TGTGCCAGCAGCCTTGGACAGGGGCTTTGGGAGACCCAGTACTTC | TRBV7-7 | - | TRBD1 | TRBJ2-5
CASRRRGRGNIQYF | TGTGCCAGCAGGCGTCGGGGACGGGGAAACATTCAGTACTTC | TRBV6-5 | once | - | TRBJ2-4
CATSREGNQPQHF | TGTGCCACCTCCCGCGAGGGGAATCAGCCCCAGCATTTT | TRBV24-1 | - | - | TRBJ1-5
CASSGTILTDTQYF | TGTGCCAGCAGCGGGACAATTCTCACAGATACGCAGTATTTT | TRBV2 | - | - | TRBJ2-3
CASRKGEGETQYF | TGTGCCAGCAGGAAGGGGGAGGGAGAGACCCAGTACTTC | TRBV28 | - | - | TRBJ2-5
CASSFNRAGTGELFF | TGTGCCAGCAGTTTTAACAGGGCCGGCACCGGGGAGCTGTTTTTT | TRBV6-5 | - | - | TRBJ2-2
CASSQTQAEGGVYGYTF | TGTGCCAGCAGCCAAACACAGGCGGAGGGGGGAGTATATGGCTACACCTTC | TRBV3-1/TRBV3-2 | - | - | TRBJ1-2
CASSLETFVSGAFF | TGTGCCAGCAGCTTAGAAACTTTCGTATCGGGCGCTTTCTTT | TRBV7-2 | - | - | TRBJ1-1
CASSLARYYGGPLTDTQYF | TGTGCCAGCAGCTTAGCACGGTACTACGGGGGACCCCTCACAGATACGCAGTATTTT | TRBV11-2 | - | - | TRBJ2-3
CASSQKQGFSGNTIYF | TGTGCCAGCAGCCAAAAACAGGGTTTCTCTGGAAACACCATATATTTT | TRBV14 | - | - | TRBJ1-3
CASSPGLPTGGNEKLFF | TGCGCCAGCAGCCCGGGTCTGCCGACAGGGGGTAATGAAAAACTGTTTTTT | TRBV5-1 | - | TRBD1 | TRBJ1-4
CASRQGVGQPQHF | TGTGCCAGTAGACAGGGAGTTGGACAGCCCCAGCATTTT | TRBV19 | - | - | TRBJ1-5
CASSITASAARETQYF | TGTGCCAGTAGTATTACGGCTTCGGCGGCGAGAGAGACCCAGTACTTC | TRBV19 | - | - | TRBJ2-5
CASSVGGGVNTDTQYF | TGTGCCAGCAGCGTAGGCGGGGGGGTCAACACAGATACGCAGTATTTT | TRBV9 | - | TRBD2 | TRBJ2-3
CASSLRDRGRLSPLHF | TGTGCCAGCAGCTTGAGGGACAGGGGGCGCCTTTCACCCCTCCACTTT | TRBV5-6 | few | TRBD1 | TRBJ1-6
CASSFDRFISETQYF | TGTGCCAGCAGCTTCGACAGGTTTATTTCGGAGACCCAGTACTTC | TRBV7-2 | - | - | TRBJ2-5
CASSVQGSSYNEQFF | TGCGCCAGCAGCGTGCAGGGGTCCTCCTACAATGAGCAGTTCTTC | TRBV5-1 | - | - | TRBJ2-1
CASSEADRGYQGYTF | TGTGCCAGCAGTGAAGCGGACAGGGGGTACCAAGGCTACACCTTC | TRBV6-1 | - | TRBD1 | TRBJ1-2
CASSLGVVGAGRTGNTIYF | TGTGCCAGCAGCTTAGGAGTAGTAGGAGCGGGCAGGACTGGAAACACCATATATTTT | TRBV7-9 | - | - | TRBJ1-3
CASSYPPNTGVNEQFF | TGTGCCAGCAGTTACCCCCCTAATACGGGGGTCAATGAGCAGTTCTTC | TRBV6-5 | - | - | TRBJ2-1
CASSDLKREVSSFVGTDTQYF | TGTGCCAGCAGTGACCTTAAGCGGGAGGTCTCCAGCTTCGTGGGCACAGATACGCAGTATTTT | TRBV28 | - | TRBD2 | TRBJ2-3
CASSTPSPLAGAVGEQFF | TGTGCCAGCAGTACCCCCTCCCCCCTAGCGGGAGCAGTAGGGGAGCAGTTCTTC | TRBV28 | - | TRBD2 | TRBJ2-1
CASQEGQSYGYTF | TGTGCCAGTCAAGAAGGACAGTCCTATGGCTACACCTTC | TRBV19 | many | - | TRBJ1-2
CARGRTSTEAFF | TGTGCCAGGGGACGGACAAGCACTGAAGCTTTCTTT | TRBV2 | - | - | TRBJ1-1
CASSFGQDGEKLFF | TGTGCCAGCAGTTTTGGACAGGATGGAGAAAAACTGTTTTTT | TRBV6-5 | - | TRBD1 | TRBJ1-4
CASSSRPGVEKLFF | TGTGCCAGTAGCAGTCGGCCGGGAGTTGAAAAACTGTTTTTT | TRBV19 | - | - | TRBJ1-4
CASSPGPEDYGYTF | TGTGCCAGCAGCCCGGGACCAGAAGACTATGGCTACACCTTC | TRBV7-2 | - | - | TRBJ1-2
CASSFIALGDTGELFF | TGTGCCAGCAGTTTCATCGCGCTGGGGGACACCGGGGAGCTGTTTTTT | TRBV28 | - | - | TRBJ2-2
CASSPAPNYNEQFF | TGTGCCAGCAGCCCCGCCCCTAATTACAATGAGCAGTTCTTC | TRBV5-4 | - | - | TRBJ2-1
CASSQLGNTIYF | TGTGCCAGCAGCCAGCTTGGAAACACCATATATTTT | TRBV3-1/TRBV3-2 | - | - | TRBJ1-3
CATSRSGLAGNTGELFF | TGTGCCACCAGCAGATCCGGACTAGCGGGAAACACCGGGGAGCTGTTTTTT | TRBV15 | - | TRBD2 | TRBJ2-2
CASSDRDRGSEAFF | TGCGCCAGCAGCGACCGGGACAGGGGGAGCGAAGCTTTCTTT | TRBV5-1 | once | TRBD1 | TRBJ1-1
CASSWDRTYEQYF | TGTGCCAGCAGCTGGGACAGGACCTACGAGCAGTACTTC | TRBV11-2 | - | TRBD1 | TRBJ2-7
CASSPWTSYEQYF | TGTGCCAGCAGTCCCTGGACATCCTACGAGCAGTACTTC | TRBV28 | - | - | TRBJ2-7
CASSSTTANTEAFF | TGCGCCAGCAGCTCTACCACAGCGAACACTGAAGCTTTCTTT | TRBV5-1 | - | - | TRBJ1-1